A selection of T cell receptor beta chains follows, all from one sample in a study of cytomegalovirus exposure and HLA in healthy donors. Data came from immunoSEQ multiplex PCR; TCRdb stores just in-frame clones and leaves some out. The sample records approximately 97,000 clones, roughly 83% being singletons. Sequences were obtained from PBMCs. The source is a male donor in good health and CMV-seropositive. Each CDR3 is given with its conserved first and last residue. A D gene is named only where the DNA matches it firmly. Where a row states a size, it is once, few, many or the class of an expanded clone; other rows omit it.

V gene	J gene	clone size	D gene	CDR3 DNA	CDR3 protein
TRBV19	TRBJ1-2	-	-	TGTGCCAGTAATTTTGGGCCGGGATATGGCTACACCTTC	CASNFGPGYGYTF
TRBV7-9	TRBJ2-7	-	-	TGTGCCAGCAGCCCCCGGGATCTTCCTGACGAGCAGTACTTC	CASSPRDLPDEQYF
TRBV30	TRBJ1-4	-	TRBD1	TGTGCCTGGAGGGTACCGGGACAGGGGGGAAAACTGTTTTTT	CAWRVPGQGGKLFF
TRBV30	TRBJ1-3	once	-	TGTGCCTGGAGCTATCCCAGGGGAACTGGAAACACCATATATTTT	CAWSYPRGTGNTIYF
TRBV11-3	TRBJ2-1	-	-	TGTGCCAGCAGCTTAATGACAGAGGAAGAGCAGTTCTTC	CASSLMTEEEQFF
TRBV9	TRBJ2-3	-	-	TGTGCCAGCAGCGTAGCTGGGTCAGGGGCCGATACGCAGTATTTT	CASSVAGSGADTQYF
TRBV7-6	TRBJ2-5	-	TRBD1	TGTGCCAGCAGCTCTGGGACAGGGGGAGAGACCCAGTACTTC	CASSSGTGGETQYF
TRBV30	TRBJ2-7	-	-	TGTGCCTGGAGTGTATATCGGGGAAATTACGAGCAGTACTTC	CAWSVYRGNYEQYF
TRBV19	TRBJ2-7	-	-	TGTGCCAGTAGTACCCTACAGGGGGGGACCTCCTACGAGCAGTACTTC	CASSTLQGGTSYEQYF
TRBV14	TRBJ2-3	few	-	TGTGCCAGCAGCCAAGGGGTCGGACGGGGTGATACGCAGTATTTT	CASSQGVGRGDTQYF
TRBV5-4	TRBJ2-7	-	TRBD2	TGTGCCAGCAGCTTGGGAGCGGGGGGGGCCTACGAGCAGTACTTC	CASSLGAGGAYEQYF
TRBV7-2	TRBJ1-3	-	TRBD1	TGTGCCAGCAGCCCCGGGACAGTCGGAAACACCATATATTTT	CASSPGTVGNTIYF
TRBV5-4	TRBJ1-2	-	TRBD1	TGTGCCAGCAGACCCGGACAGGAAAACTATGGCTACACCTTC	CASRPGQENYGYTF
TRBV5-1	TRBJ1-2	-	-	TGCGCCAGCAGCTGGTCTGGCGCCGGAGCTAACTATGGCTACACCTTC	CASSWSGAGANYGYTF
TRBV30	TRBJ2-5	once	-	TGTGCCTGGAGTGTACTGGGGCAAGGAGAGACCCAGTACTTC	CAWSVLGQGETQYF
TRBV4-1	TRBJ2-7	-	-	TGCGCCAGCAGCCAAGTGACAGGAGACGAGCAGTACTTC	CASSQVTGDEQYF
TRBV4-2	TRBJ2-2	-	-	TGTGCCAGCAGCCAAGATGGGCCTCCTAACACCGGGGAGCTGTTTTTT	CASSQDGPPNTGELFF
TRBV5-4	TRBJ2-7	once	-	TGTGCCAGCAGCTTGGATCGAAACAGCTACGAGCAGTACTTC	CASSLDRNSYEQYF
TRBV4-2	TRBJ2-7	many	-	TGTGCCAGCAGTCAACCCCAGGGCAGCTCCTACGAGCAGTACTTC	CASSQPQGSSYEQYF
TRBV7-6	TRBJ2-2	-	-	TGTGCCAGCAGCGCAACAGGGACAGGGGAGCTGTTTTTT	CASSATGTGELFF